Each of the 23 T cell receptor beta chains below was sequenced from the same sample in a study of T-cell memory formation after mild COVID-19. TCRdb fed the 5' RACE reads into MiXCR, producing one record per CDR3 protein. The sample includes under 200,000 distinct CDR3 sequences, about 28% of them seen just once. Sequencing was performed on PBMCs or a T cell subset sorted from them (not recorded which). All receptors come from an adult woman who had mild COVID-19 (a few samples of this study predate the infection). Cell type and time point are not known.

V gene TRBV19 combines with J gene TRBJ2-7; 7 nucleotides match TRBD1. The CDR3 contains 15 residues. V lost 3 bases, J lost 3 bases, and 8 bases stayed unmatched. Germline loops: CDR1 LNHDA, CDR2 SQIVND (reference sequence). The CDR3 coding sequence is TGTGCCAGTAGTATCTCCACCGGGACAGTCTACGAGCAGTACTTC. Encoded protein: CASSISTGTVYEQYF.

This clonotype was seen a handful of times. The chain uses TRBV7-9 and TRBJ2-1, with TRBD2 matching 10 bases. The CDR3 covers 17 residues. Germline lookup yields CDR1 SEHNR and CDR2 FQNEAQ (reference sequence). With V trimmed by 2 bases and J by 7 bases, 11 bases remained unmatched. The CDR3 reads CASSLFGSLAGPNEQFF. DNA for the CDR3: TGTGCCAGCAGCTTATTCGGCTCACTAGCGGGACCAAATGAGCAGTTCTTC.

This clonotype was counted ten times or more. The CDR3 coding sequence is TGTGCCAGCAGTTTCGGACTAGCGGGAGCGGCCAAATCTAGCACAGATACGCAGTATTTT. Its protein is CASSFGLAGAAKSSTDTQYF. The chain recombines TRBV7-9 with TRBJ2-3, with TRBD2 matching 13 bases. The CDR3 is made up of 20 amino acids. Germline trimming cut 6 bases from V and 0 bases from J; bases unmatched to any gene: 15. Germline CDR1 is SEHNR and CDR2 is FQNEAQ (reference sequence).

The chain combines TRBV2 with TRBJ2-1; 10 bases align to TRBD1. The CDR3 covers 16 residues. Per germline, CDR1 SNHLY and CDR2 FYNNEI. V lost 6 bases and J lost 9; bases outside the gene matches: 14. The DNA of the CDR3 is TGTGCCAGCAGGACGACCCCGACAGGGGGCTCATCTGAGCAGTTCTTC. As protein: CASRTTPTGGSSEQFF.

V usage is TRBV7-9 and J usage is TRBJ2-3, with D possibly matching TRBD1 (8 bases). Trimming took off 5 bases at V and 4 bases at J, with 16 bases between the two ends. This CDR3 has 15 residues. Germline V gene lookup returns CDR1 SEHNR and CDR2 FQNEAQ (reference sequence). CDR3 loop: CASSTRTGRADTQYF. CDR3 in DNA: TGTGCCAGCAGCACACGGACAGGGAGGGCAGATACGCAGTATTTT.

The chain employs TRBV7-6 and TRBJ2-7; no reliable D call. The CDR3 consists of 15 residues. Trimming cost V 3 bases and J 3 bases, with 15 bases left between them. The germline V gene encodes CDR1 SGHVS and CDR2 FNYEAQ. CDR3 nucleotide sequence: TGTGCCAGCAGCTTGGCGGAGCTTCCAGGCTACGAGCAGTACTTC. Translating gives CASSLAELPGYEQYF.

The chain has TRBV7-9 and TRBJ2-3; D perhaps matches TRBD2 (6 bases). CDR3 length: 15 amino acids. Trimming removed 6 bases at V and 6 bases at J, with 19 bases between. CDR1 is SEHNR, CDR2 FQNEAQ, per germline (reference sequence). CDR3 protein: CASRPTSLGADTQYF. CDR3 nucleotides: TGTGCCAGCAGACCCACTAGCCTCGGGGCGGATACGCAGTATTTT.

The chain has TRBV18 and TRBJ1-2; TRBD1 might be the D (5 bases). V lost 3 bases and J lost 10, with 15 bases in between. Germline CDR1 is KGHSH and CDR2 is LQKENI. The length of the CDR3 is 13 residues. CDR3 in amino acids: CASSPGESWAYTF. CDR3 nucleotides: TGTGCCAGCTCACCGGGGGAATCCTGGGCCTACACCTTC.

The genes are TRBV24-1 and TRBJ2-1; TRBD2 agrees at 10 bases. Looked up from germline, CDR1 is KGHDR and CDR2 is SFDVKD. The CDR3 length is 14 residues. V was clipped by 5 bases and J by 6 bases; unmatched bases: 3. CDR3 sequence (DNA): TGTGCCACCAGTGCACTAGCGGGAACCAATGAGCAGTTCTTC. Translated: CATSALAGTNEQFF.

This chain joins TRBV6-5 and TRBJ2-1; TRBD2 matches 9 bases. The trim removed 6 bases at V and 5 bases at J, leaving 8 bases unmatched. Germline CDR1 MNHEY, CDR2 SVGAGI. The CDR3 is 15 amino acids. CDR3 loop: CASRMLAGTDNEQFF. DNA of the CDR3: TGTGCCAGCAGGATGCTAGCGGGGACAGACAATGAGCAGTTCTTC.

The sample holds a few counts of this clonotype. This chain joins TRBV7-2 and TRBJ2-1; D may be TRBD2 (5 bases). This CDR3 comprises 15 residues. Looked up from germline, CDR1 is SGHTA and CDR2 is FQGNSA. V lost 4 bases, J lost 3 bases, and 13 bases lay in between. The chain's CDR3 is CASSSNFGLYNEQFF. The CDR3, as DNA: TGTGCCAGCAGCTCCAACTTTGGACTCTACAATGAGCAGTTCTTC.

The V call is TRBV20-1, the J call TRBJ2-7; no clear D gene. CDR3 size: 12 residues. V lost 6 bases, J lost 6 bases, and 15 bases lay in between. CDR1 is DFQATT, CDR2 SNEGSKA, per germline (reference sequence). CDR3 sequence reads: CSANVGAREQYF. DNA for the CDR3: TGCAGTGCAAATGTAGGCGCTCGCGAGCAGTACTTC.

In this sample, this clonotype turned up a few times. The chain joins TRBV2 to TRBJ2-3; no reliable D call. Germline CDR1 is SNHLY and CDR2 is FYNNEI. This CDR3 is 16 amino acids long. V was clipped by 2 bases and J by 2 bases, with 14 bases between them. In DNA form, the CDR3 reads TGTGCCAGCAGTGAACCGGACCAGAGCCCCACAGATACGCAGTATTTT. Translated, it gives CASSEPDQSPTDTQYF.

The rearrangement links TRBV19 to TRBJ1-5; D is ambiguous. V shed 0 bases and J shed 3 bases, with 3 bases lying between them. CDR1 is LNHDA and CDR2 is SQIVND in the germline V gene (reference sequence). The CDR3 has 13 amino acids. The CDR3 here is CASSIDPNQPQHF. The CDR3 DNA is TGTGCCAGTAGTATAGACCCCAATCAGCCCCAGCATTTT.

The CDR3 DNA follows: TGTGCCAGCAGCACCGGAGGTGCCCGATTGGGGGCTGAGCAGTTCTTC. Its translation: CASSTGGARLGAEQFF. V gene TRBV6-5 combines with J gene TRBJ2-1, with D tentatively TRBD1 (6 bases). Trimming cost V 6 bases and J 9 bases, with 24 bases left between them. The CDR3 length is 16 residues. CDR1 and CDR2 (germline): MNHEY, SVGAGI.

This sequence joins TRBV29-1 and TRBJ2-1; 10 nucleotides line up with TRBD2. Germline trimming cut 7 bases from V and 5 bases from J; bases unmatched to any gene: 2. Germline assignment: CDR1 SQVTM and CDR2 ANQGSEA. This CDR3 contains 12 residues. CDR3 protein: CSASGRDNEQFF. The CDR3 bases are TGCAGCGCCAGCGGGAGGGACAATGAGCAGTTCTTC.

In its sample, this clonotype was seen a few times. The chain couples TRBV24-1 to TRBJ1-5, with D perhaps matching TRBD1 (5 bases). Germline V gene lookup returns CDR1 KGHDR and CDR2 SFDVKD. The CDR3 runs 17 residues. The germline V and J ends were trimmed by 2 bases and 3 bases, with 16 bases remaining between them. This chain's CDR3 is CATSDSRVAGFNQPQHF. The DNA of the CDR3 is TGTGCCACCAGTGATTCCCGGGTGGCAGGGTTCAATCAGCCCCAGCATTTT.

This clonotype has just a few counts. This chain connects TRBV27 to TRBJ1-2; the match to TRBD1 covers 7 bases. Unmatched junction bases numbered 14, after V lost 5 bases and J lost 8 bases. CDR3 length: 15 residues. Per the germline V gene, CDR1 is MNHEY and CDR2 is SMNVEV (reference sequence). The CDR3 here is CASSAGQVASRGYTF. CDR3 DNA sequence: TGTGCCAGCAGTGCCGGACAGGTCGCCAGCCGGGGCTACACCTTC.

This clonotype turned up a few times. V is TRBV29-1 and J is TRBJ2-7; 7 bases agree with TRBD1. Unmatched junction bases numbered 8, after V lost 5 bases and J lost 1 base. This CDR3 comprises 14 residues. Per the germline V gene, CDR1 is SQVTM and CDR2 is ANQGSEA. CDR3 in amino acids: CSVITGDRSYEQYF. The CDR3 bases are TGCAGCGTTATAACAGGGGACAGATCCTACGAGCAGTACTTC.

This clonotype has only a few counts. The rearrangement uses TRBV7-9 and TRBJ1-1; D possibly corresponds to TRBD1 (5 bases). In germline, CDR1 is SEHNR, CDR2 FQNEAQ (reference sequence). The length of the CDR3 is 12 residues. The germline V and J ends were trimmed by 6 bases and 4 bases, with 9 bases remaining between them. The CDR3 region has the DNA TGTGCCAGCAGACCCGGGGGCACTGAAGCTTTCTTT. Encoded protein: CASRPGGTEAFF.

The V and J genes are TRBV29-1 and TRBJ2-7; TRBD2 might be the D (6 bases). Germline V gene data show CDR1 as SQVTM and CDR2 as ANQGSEA. The CDR3 covers 13 residues. Between the trimmed V and J ends, which lost 7 bases and 2 bases, there was a span of 15 bases. The CDR3 loop is CSGLGGSTYEQYF. CDR3 bases: TGCAGCGGACTAGGAGGCAGCACCTACGAGCAGTACTTC.

The gene calls are TRBV14 and TRBJ2-5; no clear D gene. The CDR3 loop spans 12 amino acids. Per germline, CDR1 SGHDN and CDR2 FVKESK. The V gene lost 1 base and the J gene lost 6 bases, with 6 bases spanning the gap. CDR3 DNA: TGTGCCAGCAGCCAAGTCGAACAGACCCAGTACTTC. It codes for CASSQVEQTQYF.

V is TRBV29-1 and J is TRBJ2-4, with 9 bases matching TRBD1. The CDR3 spans 15 residues. The germline V gene encodes CDR1 SQVTM and CDR2 ANQGSEA. V shed 0 bases, J shed 6 bases, and the junction held 6 bases outside the gene matches. CDR3 sequence: CSVEDTGQGGNIQYF. For the CDR3, the DNA is TGCAGCGTTGAAGATACGGGACAGGGTGGAAACATTCAGTACTTC.